This T cell receptor (beta chain) is drawn from a study of Ad26.COV2.S vaccination and SARS-CoV-2 variants. The treatment here: around 19 received Ad26.COV2.S at low or high dose, single or two shots; a few received placebo; per-sample allocation not given. The samples date from day 63 after the first vaccine or placebo injection. This CDR3 comprises 16 residues. The ends were cut back, 2 bases at V and 0 bases at J, with 11 bases in the middle. Germline-derived CDR1 and CDR2 are KGHSH and LQKENI. Produced via immunoSEQ multiplex PCR; TCRdb's table is partial and in-frame only. Of under 500,000 clones listed, roughly 90% are singletons.

The chain combines TRBV18 with TRBJ1-5; D ambiguous. The source is a person aged 18-65 years who received the Ad26.COV2.S COVID-19 vaccine or a placebo. Material: peripheral blood, obtained in a trial of Ad26.COV2.S vaccine versus placebo. The CDR3 DNA follows: TGTGCCAGCTCACCAACGCTGGCAGATAGCAATCAGCCCCAGCATTTT. This translates into CASSPTLADSNQPQHF.